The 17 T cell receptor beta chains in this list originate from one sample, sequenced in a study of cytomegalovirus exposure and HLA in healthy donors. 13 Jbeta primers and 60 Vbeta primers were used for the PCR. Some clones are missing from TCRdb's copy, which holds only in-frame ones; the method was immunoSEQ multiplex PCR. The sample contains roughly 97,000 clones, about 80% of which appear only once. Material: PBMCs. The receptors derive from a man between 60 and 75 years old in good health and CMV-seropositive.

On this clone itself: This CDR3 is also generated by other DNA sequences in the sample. The CDR3 is CASSRDRGPDEQYF. In nucleotides, the CDR3 is TGTGCCAGCAGCAGAGACAGGGGGCCCGACGAGCAGTACTTC. V and J are TRBV7-2 and TRBJ2-7, with 10 bases lining up with TRBD1. The CDR3 is 14 residues long. The V segment lost 5 bases and the J segment 5 bases; nucleotides outside the gene matches: 6. In germline, CDR1 is SGHTA, CDR2 FQGNSA. The full variable domain, with the rest looked up from reference TRBV7-2 and TRBJ2-7, is GAGVSQSPSNKVTEKGKDVELRCDPISGHTALYWYRQSLGQGLEFLIYFQGNSAPDKSGLPSDRFSAERTGGSVSTLTIQRTQQEDSAVYLCASSRDRGPDEQYFGPGTRLTVT.

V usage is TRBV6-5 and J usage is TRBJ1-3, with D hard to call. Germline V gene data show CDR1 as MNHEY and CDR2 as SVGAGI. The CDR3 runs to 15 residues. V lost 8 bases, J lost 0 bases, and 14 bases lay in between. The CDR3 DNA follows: TGTGCCAGCGGCGTGGGCGATTTCTCTGGAAACACCATATATTTT. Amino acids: CASGVGDFSGNTIYF.

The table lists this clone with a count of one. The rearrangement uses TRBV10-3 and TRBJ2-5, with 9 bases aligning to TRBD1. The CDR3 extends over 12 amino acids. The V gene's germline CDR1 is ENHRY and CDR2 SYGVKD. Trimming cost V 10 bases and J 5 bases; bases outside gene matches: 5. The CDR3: CATRQGGETQYF. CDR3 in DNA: TGTGCCACAAGACAGGGGGGTGAGACCCAGTACTTC.

The CDR3 nucleotides are TGTGCTAGTGGTTTGGGGACTAGCGGGGGTGGAGAGACCCAGTACTTC. Residues: CASGLGTSGGGETQYF. The chain has TRBV12-5 and TRBJ2-5, with 13 positions matching TRBD2. V shed 1 base, J shed 4 bases, and the junction held 3 bases outside the gene matches. The CDR3 totals 16 residues. Germline V gene data show CDR1 as LGHNT and CDR2 as FRNRAP.

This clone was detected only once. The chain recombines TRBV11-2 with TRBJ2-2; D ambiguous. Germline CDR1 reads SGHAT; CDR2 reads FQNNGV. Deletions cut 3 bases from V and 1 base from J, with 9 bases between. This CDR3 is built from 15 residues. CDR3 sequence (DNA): TGTGCCAGCAGCTTTCCCCGCAGGAACACCGGGGAGCTGTTTTTT. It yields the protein CASSFPRRNTGELFF.

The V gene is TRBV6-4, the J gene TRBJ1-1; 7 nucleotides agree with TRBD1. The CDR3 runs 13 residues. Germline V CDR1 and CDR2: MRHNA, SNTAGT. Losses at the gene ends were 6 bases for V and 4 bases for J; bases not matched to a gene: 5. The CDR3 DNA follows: TGTGCCAGCAGAGATCGACAGGGCACTGAAGCTTTCTTT. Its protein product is CASRDRQGTEAFF.

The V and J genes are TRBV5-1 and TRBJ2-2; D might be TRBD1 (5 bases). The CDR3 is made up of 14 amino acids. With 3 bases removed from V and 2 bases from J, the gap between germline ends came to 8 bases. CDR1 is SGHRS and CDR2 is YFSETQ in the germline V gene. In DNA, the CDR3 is TGCGCCAGCAGCTCCCAGGGAAACACCGGGGAGCTGTTTTTT. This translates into CASSSQGNTGELFF.

CDR3 sequence (DNA): TGTGCCAGCAGCTCCACTAGCGGGGGGCCGTGGGAGACCCAGTACTTC. Protein product: CASSSTSGGPWETQYF. The chain couples TRBV5-4 to TRBJ2-5, with 12 bases identical to TRBD2. J lost 5 bases, V lost 3 bases, and 8 bases had no gene match. Germline CDR1 reads SGHNT; CDR2 reads YYREEE (reference sequence). This CDR3 contains 16 residues.

The CDR3, as DNA: TGCGCCAGCAGTGGATCCGGGACAGGGGGGAACTATGGCTACACCTTC. Its protein is CASSGSGTGGNYGYTF. The rearrangement uses TRBV10-2 and TRBJ1-2; TRBD1 matches at 11 bases. Germline-derived CDR1 and CDR2 are WSHSY and SAAADI. V shed 4 bases, J shed 2 bases, and the junction held 6 bases outside the gene matches. CDR3 size: 16 residues.

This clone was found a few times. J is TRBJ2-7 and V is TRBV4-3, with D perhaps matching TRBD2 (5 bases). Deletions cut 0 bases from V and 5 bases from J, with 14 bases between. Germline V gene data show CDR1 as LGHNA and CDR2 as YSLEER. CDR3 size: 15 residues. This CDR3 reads CASSQDPGSGNEQYF. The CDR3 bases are TGCGCCAGCAGCCAAGATCCGGGGAGTGGAAACGAGCAGTACTTC.

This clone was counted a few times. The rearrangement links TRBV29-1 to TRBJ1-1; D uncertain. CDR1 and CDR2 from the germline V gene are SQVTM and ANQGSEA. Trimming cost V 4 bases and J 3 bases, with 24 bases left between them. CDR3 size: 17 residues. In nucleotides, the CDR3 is TGCAGCGTTGCGGGGATGATAGGGTTCAACCGTGACACTGAAGCTTTCTTT. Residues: CSVAGMIGFNRDTEAFF.

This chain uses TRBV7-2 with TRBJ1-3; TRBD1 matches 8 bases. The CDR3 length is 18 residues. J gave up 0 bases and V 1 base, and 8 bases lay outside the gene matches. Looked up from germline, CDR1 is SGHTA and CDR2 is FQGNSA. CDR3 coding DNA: TGTGCCAGCAGCTTAGATGGCACAGGGGGTTTCTCTGGAAACACCATATATTTT. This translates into CASSLDGTGGFSGNTIYF.

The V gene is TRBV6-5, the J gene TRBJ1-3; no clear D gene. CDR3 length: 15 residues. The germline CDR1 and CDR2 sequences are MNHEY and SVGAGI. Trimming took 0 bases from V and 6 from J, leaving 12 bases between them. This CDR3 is CASSYSVRTLNTIYF. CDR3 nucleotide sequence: TGTGCCAGCAGTTACTCTGTTCGGACTCTAAACACCATATATTTT.

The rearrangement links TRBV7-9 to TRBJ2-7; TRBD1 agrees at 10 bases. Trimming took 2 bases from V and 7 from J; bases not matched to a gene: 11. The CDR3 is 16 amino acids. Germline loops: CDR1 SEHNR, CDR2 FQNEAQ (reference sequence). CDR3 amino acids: CASSLMVGTGVWEQYF. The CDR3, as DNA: TGTGCCAGCAGCTTAATGGTAGGGACAGGGGTATGGGAGCAGTACTTC.

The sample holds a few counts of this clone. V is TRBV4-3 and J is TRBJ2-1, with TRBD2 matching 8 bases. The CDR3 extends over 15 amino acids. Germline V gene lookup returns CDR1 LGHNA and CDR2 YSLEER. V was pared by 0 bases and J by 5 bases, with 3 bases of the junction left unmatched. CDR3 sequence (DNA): TGCGCCAGCAGCCAAGAACCAGCGGGAGACAATGAGCAGTTCTTC. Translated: CASSQEPAGDNEQFF.

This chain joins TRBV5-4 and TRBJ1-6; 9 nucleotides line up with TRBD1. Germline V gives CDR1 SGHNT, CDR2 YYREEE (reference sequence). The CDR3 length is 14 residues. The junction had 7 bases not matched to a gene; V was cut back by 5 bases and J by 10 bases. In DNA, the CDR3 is TGTGCCAGCAGAGCCGGGACAGGGAACTCACCCCTCCACTTT. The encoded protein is CASRAGTGNSPLHF.

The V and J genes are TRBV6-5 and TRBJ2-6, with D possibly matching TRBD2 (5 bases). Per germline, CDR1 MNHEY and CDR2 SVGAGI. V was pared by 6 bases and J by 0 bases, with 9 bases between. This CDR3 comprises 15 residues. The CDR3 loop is CASRLGSSGANVLTF. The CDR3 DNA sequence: TGTGCCAGCAGGCTGGGGAGCTCTGGGGCCAACGTCCTGACTTTC.